The next 19 T cell receptor beta chains were all read from a single sample in a study of cytomegalovirus exposure and HLA in healthy donors. Libraries were prepared by immunoSEQ multiplex PCR; TCRdb keeps only in-frame clonotypes and omits some of them. Among about 69,000 clones, under 96% were seen once, and the ten largest hold roughly 4.3%. Sequenced sample: PBMCs. All receptors derive from a woman aged 18 to 35 in good health and CMV-seropositive.

The chain has TRBV7-9 and TRBJ2-3, with D perhaps matching TRBD2 (6 bases). Trimming took off 6 bases at V and 0 bases at J, with 10 bases between the two ends. Germline V gene lookup returns CDR1 SEHNR and CDR2 FQNEAQ (reference sequence). The CDR3 runs to 14 residues. Written as DNA, the CDR3 is TGTGCCAGCAGGCTAAGCGGGAGCACAGATACGCAGTATTTT. Translating it yields CASRLSGSTDTQYF.

The rearrangement links TRBV5-5 to TRBJ2-5; no clear D gene. This CDR3 has 13 amino acids. Trimming removed 4 bases from V and 3 bases from J, with 10 bases in between. CDR1 is SGHKS and CDR2 is YYEKEE in the germline V gene (reference sequence). The chain's CDR3 is CASSPLTEETQYF. In DNA form, the CDR3 reads TGTGCCAGCAGCCCCCTCACGGAAGAGACCCAGTACTTC.

The chain combines TRBV5-4 with TRBJ2-3; D possibly corresponds to TRBD1 (8 bases). The V end was cut by 3 bases, the J end by 3 bases, with 17 bases between. Germline V gene data show CDR1 as SGHNT and CDR2 as YYREEE (reference sequence). CDR3 length: 16 residues. The chain's CDR3 is CASSSPRGRETDTQYF. CDR3 bases: TGTGCCAGCAGCTCACCCAGGGGGCGGGAGACAGATACGCAGTATTTT.

The CDR3, as DNA: TGTGCCAGCCGAAACTTTAACGTAGCGGGGAGTGAGCAGTTCTTC. Its protein product is CASRNFNVAGSEQFF. The J gene is TRBJ2-1, the V gene TRBV19; 8 positions agree with TRBD2. Germline-derived CDR1 and CDR2 are LNHDA and SQIVND (reference sequence). Trimming removed 9 bases from V and 9 bases from J; junction bases left unmatched: 16. The CDR3 totals 15 residues.

The gene calls are TRBV19 and TRBJ2-1; 8 bases map to TRBD1. J gave up 7 bases and V 1 base, and 6 bases lay outside the gene matches. CDR3 length equals 15 residues. The germline V gene has CDR1 LNHDA and CDR2 SQIVND (reference sequence). The CDR3 spells CASSIGQGAGNEQFF. CDR3 nucleotide sequence: TGTGCCAGTAGTATAGGGCAGGGGGCGGGAAATGAGCAGTTCTTC.

The chain uses TRBV5-8 and TRBJ2-7; D gene uncertain. This CDR3 has 16 residues. Trimming left V 3 bases short and J 0 bases short, with 16 bases between. The germline V gene encodes CDR1 SGHTS and CDR2 YDEGEE. The CDR3 DNA sequence: TGTGCCAGCAGCTCACTTTTTATCCGGAGCTCCTACGAGCAGTACTTC. This translates into CASSSLFIRSSYEQYF.

The rearrangement joins TRBV7-3 to TRBJ2-5; 8 bases fit TRBD2. CDR3 length: 15 residues. V dropped 2 bases and J dropped 5; count of bases not matched to a gene: 7. CDR1 and CDR2 (germline): SGHTA, FQGTGA. The chain's CDR3 is CASSLYHGLAETQYF. CDR3 coding DNA: TGTGCCAGCAGCTTATATCATGGACTAGCTGAGACCCAGTACTTC. Filled out from reference TRBV7-3 and TRBJ2-5, the complete variable domain reads GAGVSQTPSNKVTEKGKYVELRCDPISGHTALYWYRQSLGQGPEFLIYFQGTGAADDSGLPNDRFFAVRPEGSVSTLKIQRTERGDSAVYLCASSLYHGLAETQYFGPGTRLLVL.

V is TRBV28 and J is TRBJ1-1; D gene uncertain. The CDR3 covers 14 residues. The ends were cut back, 5 bases at V and 0 bases at J, with 10 bases in the middle. Germline V gives CDR1 MDHEN, CDR2 SYDVKM. CDR3 sequence (DNA): TGTGCCAGCAGTGCACAGCTAATGAACACTGAAGCTTTCTTT. Protein sequence: CASSAQLMNTEAFF.

This clone was seen a single time. This chain uses TRBV9 with TRBJ2-2; 9 nucleotides line up with TRBD1. CDR1 is SGDLS and CDR2 is YYNGEE in the germline V gene. V was clipped by 0 bases and J by 10 bases; unmatched bases: 4. The length of the CDR3 is 14 residues. The CDR3 is CASSVGDRVSELFF. Written as DNA, the CDR3 is TGTGCCAGCAGCGTAGGGGACAGGGTATCGGAGCTGTTTTTT.

V and J are TRBV27 and TRBJ2-3; 7 bases are shared with TRBD2. J lost 1 base, V lost 2 bases, and 6 bases had no gene match. CDR1 MNHEY and CDR2 SMNVEV come from the germline V gene (reference sequence). This CDR3 region has 16 residues. CDR3: CASSLQRLAGTDTQYF. In DNA, the CDR3 is TGTGCCAGCAGTTTACAGCGGCTAGCGGGCACAGATACGCAGTATTTT.

The chain employs TRBV7-9 and TRBJ2-5; 7 bases are shared with TRBD2. Losses at the gene ends were 0 bases for V and 5 bases for J; bases not matched to a gene: 6. CDR1 and CDR2 (germline): SEHNR, FQNEAQ (reference sequence). This CDR3 region has 15 residues. CDR3 sequence: CASSLAGGGGETQYF. The CDR3 bases are TGTGCCAGCAGCTTAGCGGGTGGCGGGGGTGAGACCCAGTACTTC.

The chain recombines TRBV28 with TRBJ2-7; 7 nucleotides line up with TRBD1. With 9 bases clipped from V and 0 bases from J, the junction kept 8 bases outside the gene matches. The CDR3 has 14 amino acids. The germline gives CDR1 MDHEN, CDR2 SYDVKM. The chain's CDR3 is CASNRGKTSYEQYF. CDR3 nucleotides: TGTGCCAGTAACAGGGGAAAAACCTCCTACGAGCAGTACTTC.

The chain links TRBV5-1 to TRBJ2-5; the match to TRBD2 covers 9 bases. CDR1 SGHRS and CDR2 YFSETQ come from the germline V gene. After removal of 7 bases from V and 6 bases from J, the junction contained 10 bases not matched to a gene. The CDR3 is 14 residues long. As DNA, the CDR3 is TGCGCCAGCTGCTATTCTAGCGGGGAACAGACCCAGTACTTC. Encoded protein: CASCYSSGEQTQYF.

The chain is built from TRBV28 and TRBJ2-1, with 12 bases identical to TRBD1. V trimming: 6 bases; J trimming: 7 bases; junction bases outside the gene matches: 10. The CDR3 runs to 16 residues. Germline loops: CDR1 MDHEN, CDR2 SYDVKM. CDR3 in DNA: TGTGCCAGCAGGGCACCGGGACAGGGGGCAGGGAATGAGCAGTTCTTC. This gives the protein CASRAPGQGAGNEQFF.

V gene TRBV28 combines with J gene TRBJ2-5; 9 bases align to TRBD2. The germline CDR1 and CDR2 sequences are MDHEN and SYDVKM. The CDR3 extends over 14 amino acids. V shed 10 bases, J shed 2 bases, and the junction held 8 bases outside the gene matches. CDR3 DNA sequence: TGTGCCACCTGGCAGCGGGAGGCTCAAGAGACCCAGTACTTC. Its translation is CATWQREAQETQYF.

This chain joins TRBV7-2 and TRBJ2-7; 10 bases are a match to TRBD2. Germline V gives CDR1 SGHTA, CDR2 FQGNSA. This CDR3 is built from 15 residues. Unmatched junction bases numbered 8, after V lost 6 bases and J lost 3 bases. CDR3 nucleotide sequence: TGTGCCAGCAGATCCAGCGGGAGGGCCGTCTACGAGCAGTACTTC. It is translated as CASRSSGRAVYEQYF. The entire variable domain, with the rest obtained from reference TRBV7-2 and TRBJ2-7, is as follows: GAGVSQSPSNKVTEKGKDVELRCDPISGHTALYWYRQSLGQGLEFLIYFQGNSAPDKSGLPSDRFSAERTGGSVSTLTIQRTQQEDSAVYLCASRSSGRAVYEQYFGPGTRLTVT.

V usage is TRBV5-1 and J usage is TRBJ2-2, with TRBD2 matching over 7 bases. V was pared by 7 bases and J by 5 bases, with 2 bases of the junction left unmatched. Germline lookup yields CDR1 SGHRS and CDR2 YFSETQ. The CDR3 extends over 12 amino acids. Written as DNA, the CDR3 is TGCGCCAGCGGGGAGGGGACCGGGGAGCTGTTTTTT. The encoded protein is CASGEGTGELFF.

The V and J genes are TRBV2 and TRBJ2-7; tentative D call: TRBD1 (5 bases). The ends were cut back, 2 bases at V and 4 bases at J, with 12 bases in the middle. The CDR3 covers 14 residues. Germline V gives CDR1 SNHLY, CDR2 FYNNEI. The CDR3 spells CASSENRSWYEQYF. The CDR3 DNA is TGTGCCAGCAGTGAAAACAGGTCTTGGTACGAGCAGTACTTC. The whole variable domain, filled in from reference TRBV2 and TRBJ2-7, reads EPEVTQTPSHQVTQMGQEVILRCVPISNHLYFYWYRQILGQKVEFLVSFYNNEISEKSEIFDDQFSVERPDGSNFTLKIRSTKLEDSAMYFCASSENRSWYEQYFGPGTRLTVT.

CDR3: CAGQGRSNYGYTF. As DNA, the CDR3 is TGTGCCGGACAGGGGCGGTCTAACTATGGCTACACCTTC. The chain has TRBV6-1 and TRBJ1-2; 9 nucleotides align to TRBD1. The CDR3 runs to 13 residues. V was pared by 11 bases and J by 0 bases, with 4 bases of the junction left unmatched. The germline gives CDR1 MNHNS, CDR2 SASEGT.